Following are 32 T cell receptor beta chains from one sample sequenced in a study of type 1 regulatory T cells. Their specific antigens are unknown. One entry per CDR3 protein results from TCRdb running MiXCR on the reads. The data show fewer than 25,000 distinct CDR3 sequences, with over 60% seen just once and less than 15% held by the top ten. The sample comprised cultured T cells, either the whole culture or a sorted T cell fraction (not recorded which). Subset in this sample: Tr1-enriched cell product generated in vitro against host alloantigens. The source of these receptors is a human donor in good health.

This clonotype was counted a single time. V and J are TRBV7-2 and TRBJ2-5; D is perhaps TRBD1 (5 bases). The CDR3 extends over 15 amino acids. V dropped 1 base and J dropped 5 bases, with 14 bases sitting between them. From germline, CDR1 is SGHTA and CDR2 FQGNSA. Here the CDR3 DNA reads TGTGCCAGCAGCTTAGTTCTAAGGGGTAGTGAGACCCAGTACTTC. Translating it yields CASSLVLRGSETQYF.

In nucleotides, the CDR3 is TGTGCCAACCTCGGGGGGCGCACCGGGGAGCTGTTTTTT. The encoded protein is CANLGGRTGELFF. The rearrangement uses TRBV7-2 and TRBJ2-2, with D maybe TRBD2 (7 bases). This CDR3 has 13 amino acids. CDR1 SGHTA and CDR2 FQGNSA come from the germline V gene. Trimming removed 10 bases from V and 4 bases from J, with 13 bases in between.

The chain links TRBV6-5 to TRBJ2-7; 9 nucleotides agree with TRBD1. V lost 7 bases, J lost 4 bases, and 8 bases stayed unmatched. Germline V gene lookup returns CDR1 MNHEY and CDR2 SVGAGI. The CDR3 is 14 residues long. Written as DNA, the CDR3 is TGTGCCAGCACGCGGGGGACAGGGCTGTACGAGCAGTACTTC. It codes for CASTRGTGLYEQYF.

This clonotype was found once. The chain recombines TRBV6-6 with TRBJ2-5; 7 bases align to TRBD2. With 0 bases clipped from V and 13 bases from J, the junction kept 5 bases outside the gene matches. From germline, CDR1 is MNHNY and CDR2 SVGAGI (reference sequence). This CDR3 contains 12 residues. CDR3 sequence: CASSYSGLVGYF. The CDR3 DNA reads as TGTGCCAGCAGTTACTCTGGACTAGTGGGGTACTTC.

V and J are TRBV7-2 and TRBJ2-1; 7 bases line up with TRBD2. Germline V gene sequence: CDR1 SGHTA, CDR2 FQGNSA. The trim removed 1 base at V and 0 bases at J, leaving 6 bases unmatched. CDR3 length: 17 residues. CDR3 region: CASSLVGGGGSYNEQFF. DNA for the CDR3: TGTGCCAGCAGCTTAGTTGGCGGGGGAGGCTCCTACAATGAGCAGTTCTTC.

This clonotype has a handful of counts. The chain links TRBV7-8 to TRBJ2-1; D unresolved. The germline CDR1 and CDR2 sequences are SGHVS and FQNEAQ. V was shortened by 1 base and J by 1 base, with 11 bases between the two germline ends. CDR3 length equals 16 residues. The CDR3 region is CASSLGAGRSYNEQFF. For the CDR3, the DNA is TGTGCCAGCAGCTTAGGGGCCGGTAGGTCCTACAATGAGCAGTTCTTC.

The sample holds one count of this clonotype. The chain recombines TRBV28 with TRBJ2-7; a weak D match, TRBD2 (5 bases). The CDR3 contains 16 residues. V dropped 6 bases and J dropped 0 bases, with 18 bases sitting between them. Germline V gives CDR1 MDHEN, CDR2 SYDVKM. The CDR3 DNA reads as TGTGCCAGCAGCCCCTCCGGGGTATTCAGCTCCTACGAGCAGTACTTC. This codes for CASSPSGVFSSYEQYF.

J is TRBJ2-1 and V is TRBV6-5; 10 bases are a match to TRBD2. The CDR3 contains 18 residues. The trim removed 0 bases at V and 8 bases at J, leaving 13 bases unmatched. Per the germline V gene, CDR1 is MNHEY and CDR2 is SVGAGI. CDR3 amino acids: CASSYSHGSGGAADEQFF. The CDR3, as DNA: TGTGCCAGCAGTTACTCGCACGGCAGCGGGGGGGCGGCCGATGAGCAGTTCTTC.

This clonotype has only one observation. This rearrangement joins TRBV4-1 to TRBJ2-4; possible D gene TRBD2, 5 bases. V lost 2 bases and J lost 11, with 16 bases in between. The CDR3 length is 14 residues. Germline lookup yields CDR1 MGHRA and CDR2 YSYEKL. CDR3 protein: CASSQFSSLEVQYF. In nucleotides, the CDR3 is TGCGCCAGCAGCCAATTTTCTAGCCTAGAGGTTCAGTACTTC.

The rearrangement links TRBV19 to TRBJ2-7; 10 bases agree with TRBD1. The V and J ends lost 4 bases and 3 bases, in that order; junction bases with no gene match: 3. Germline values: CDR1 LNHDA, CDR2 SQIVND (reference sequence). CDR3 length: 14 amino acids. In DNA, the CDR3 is TGTGCCAGTAGTAACCGGGACAGGGGCTACGAGCAGTACTTC. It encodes CASSNRDRGYEQYF.

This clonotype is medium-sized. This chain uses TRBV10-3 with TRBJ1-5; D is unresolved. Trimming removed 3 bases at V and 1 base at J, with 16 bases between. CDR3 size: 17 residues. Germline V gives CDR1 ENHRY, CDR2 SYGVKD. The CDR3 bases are TGTGCCATCAGTGAACAACGGGCAGCTCCAAGCAATCAGCCCCAGCATTTT. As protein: CAISEQRAAPSNQPQHF.

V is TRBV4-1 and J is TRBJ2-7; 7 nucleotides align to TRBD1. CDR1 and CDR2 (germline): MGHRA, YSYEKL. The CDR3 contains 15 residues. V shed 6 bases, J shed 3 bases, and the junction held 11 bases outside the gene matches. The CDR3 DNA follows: TGCGCCAGCAGGCAAACAGGGGCCCCCATCTACGAGCAGTACTTC. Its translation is CASRQTGAPIYEQYF.

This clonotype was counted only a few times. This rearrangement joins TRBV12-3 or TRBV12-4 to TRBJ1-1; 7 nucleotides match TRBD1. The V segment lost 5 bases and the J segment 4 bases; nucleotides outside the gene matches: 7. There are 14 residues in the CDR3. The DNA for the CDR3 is TGTGCCAGCAGTCGACAGGGATTCTCCACTGAAGCTTTCTTT. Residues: CASSRQGFSTEAFF.

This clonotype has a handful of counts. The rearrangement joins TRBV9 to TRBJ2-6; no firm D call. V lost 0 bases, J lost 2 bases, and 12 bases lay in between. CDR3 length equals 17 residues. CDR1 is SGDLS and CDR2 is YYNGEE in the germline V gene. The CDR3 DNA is TGTGCCAGCAGCGTAGCGGGTTACCCGACTGGGGCCAACGTCCTGACTTTC. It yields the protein CASSVAGYPTGANVLTF.

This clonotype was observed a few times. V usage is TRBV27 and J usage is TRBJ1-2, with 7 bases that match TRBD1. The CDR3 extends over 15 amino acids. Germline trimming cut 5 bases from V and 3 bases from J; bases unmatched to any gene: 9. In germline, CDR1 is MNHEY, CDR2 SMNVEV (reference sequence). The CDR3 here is CASSPRQGRYYGYTF. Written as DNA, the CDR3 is TGTGCCAGCAGTCCAAGACAGGGACGATACTATGGCTACACCTTC.

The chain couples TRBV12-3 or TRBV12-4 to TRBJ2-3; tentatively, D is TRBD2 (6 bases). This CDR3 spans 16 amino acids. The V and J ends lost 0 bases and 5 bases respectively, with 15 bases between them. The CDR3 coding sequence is TGTGCCAGCAGTTTAGCGGGGGAGGTCGACGAAGATACGCAGTATTTT. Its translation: CASSLAGEVDEDTQYF.

The CDR3 is CASSRTGSGYGYTF. The CDR3 DNA follows: TGCGCCAGCAGCAGGACAGGGAGTGGCTATGGCTACACCTTC. The gene calls are TRBV4-1 and TRBJ1-2, with 8 bases identical to TRBD1. This CDR3 is 14 amino acids long. Germline V lookup: CDR1 MGHRA, CDR2 YSYEKL. Germline trimming cut 5 bases from V and 4 bases from J; bases unmatched to any gene: 6.

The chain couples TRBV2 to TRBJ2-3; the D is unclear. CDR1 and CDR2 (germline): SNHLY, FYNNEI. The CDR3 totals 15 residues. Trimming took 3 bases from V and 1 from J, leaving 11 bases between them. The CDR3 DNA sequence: TGTGCCAGCAGTGACTTAGGTCAGGGCACAGATACGCAGTATTTT. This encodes CASSDLGQGTDTQYF.

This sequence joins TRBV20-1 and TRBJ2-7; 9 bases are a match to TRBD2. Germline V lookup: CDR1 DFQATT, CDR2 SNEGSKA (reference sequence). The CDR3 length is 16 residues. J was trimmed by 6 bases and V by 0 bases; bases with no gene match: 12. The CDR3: CSARDALTSGSAEQYF. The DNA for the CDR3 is TGCAGTGCTAGAGACGCCCTGACTAGCGGCTCCGCCGAGCAGTACTTC.

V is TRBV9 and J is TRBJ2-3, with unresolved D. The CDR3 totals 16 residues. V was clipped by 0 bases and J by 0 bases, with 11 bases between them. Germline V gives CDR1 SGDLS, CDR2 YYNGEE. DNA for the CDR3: TGTGCCAGCAGCGTAGGGGCCCTAACTAGCACAGATACGCAGTATTTT. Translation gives CASSVGALTSTDTQYF.

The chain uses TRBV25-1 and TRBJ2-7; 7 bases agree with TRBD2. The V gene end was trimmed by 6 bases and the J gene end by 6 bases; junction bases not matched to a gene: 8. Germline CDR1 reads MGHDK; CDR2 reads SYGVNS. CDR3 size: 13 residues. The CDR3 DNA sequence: TGTGCCAGCAGATCAAGCGGGGCGGTCGAGCAGTACTTC. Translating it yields CASRSSGAVEQYF.

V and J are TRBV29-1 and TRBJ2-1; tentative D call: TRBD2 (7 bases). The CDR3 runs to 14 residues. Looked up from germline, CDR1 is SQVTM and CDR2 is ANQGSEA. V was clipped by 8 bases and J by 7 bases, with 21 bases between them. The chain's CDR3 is CSTRGGGAINEQFF. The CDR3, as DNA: TGCAGCACCCGTGGGGGGGGGGCGATTAATGAGCAGTTCTTC.

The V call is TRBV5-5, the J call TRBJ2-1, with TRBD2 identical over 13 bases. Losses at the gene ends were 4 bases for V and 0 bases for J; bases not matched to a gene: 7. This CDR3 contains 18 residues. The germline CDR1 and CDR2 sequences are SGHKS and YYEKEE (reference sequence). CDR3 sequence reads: CASSVRLAGGVSYNEQFF. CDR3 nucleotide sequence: TGTGCCAGCAGCGTCCGACTAGCGGGGGGCGTCTCCTACAATGAGCAGTTCTTC.

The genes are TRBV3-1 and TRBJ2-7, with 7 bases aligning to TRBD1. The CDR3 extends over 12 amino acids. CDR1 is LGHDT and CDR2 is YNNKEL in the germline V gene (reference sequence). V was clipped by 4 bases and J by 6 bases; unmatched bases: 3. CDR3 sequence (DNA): TGTGCCAGCAGCCGAGGACAGGTCGAGCAGTACTTC. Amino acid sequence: CASSRGQVEQYF.

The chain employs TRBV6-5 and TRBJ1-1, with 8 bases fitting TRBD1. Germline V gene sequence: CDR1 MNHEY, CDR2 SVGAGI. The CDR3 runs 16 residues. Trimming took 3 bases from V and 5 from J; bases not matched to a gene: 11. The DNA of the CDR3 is TGTGCCAGCAGTTATGCCCCCGCGGACAGGGTAACTGAAGCTTTCTTT. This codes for CASSYAPADRVTEAFF.

The CDR3 is CASSRTSGGLTDTQYF. The DNA for the CDR3 is TGTGCCAGCAGCCGGACTAGCGGGGGACTCACAGATACGCAGTATTTT. V gene TRBV3-1 combines with J gene TRBJ2-3; TRBD2 matches 13 bases. The germline V gene has CDR1 LGHDT and CDR2 YNNKEL (reference sequence). CDR3 length: 16 amino acids. After removal of 4 bases from V and 2 bases from J, the junction contained 3 bases not matched to a gene.

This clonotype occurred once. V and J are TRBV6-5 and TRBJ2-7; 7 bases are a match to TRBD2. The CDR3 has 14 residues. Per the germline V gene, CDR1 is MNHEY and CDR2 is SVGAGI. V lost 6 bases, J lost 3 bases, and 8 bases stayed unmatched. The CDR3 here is CASSRGLVGYEQYF. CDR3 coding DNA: TGTGCCAGCAGCCGCGGACTAGTGGGCTACGAGCAGTACTTC.

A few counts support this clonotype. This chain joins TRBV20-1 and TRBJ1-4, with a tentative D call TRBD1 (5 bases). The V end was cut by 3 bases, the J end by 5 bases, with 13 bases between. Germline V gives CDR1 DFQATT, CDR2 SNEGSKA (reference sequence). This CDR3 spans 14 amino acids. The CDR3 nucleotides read TGCAGTGCTAGTCCGGGGCCAAGAAATGAAAAACTGTTTTTT. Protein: CSASPGPRNEKLFF.

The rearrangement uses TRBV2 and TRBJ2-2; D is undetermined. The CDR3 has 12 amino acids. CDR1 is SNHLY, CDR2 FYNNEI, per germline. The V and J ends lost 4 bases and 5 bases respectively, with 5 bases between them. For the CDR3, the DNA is TGTGCCAGCAGTGGGTTGACCGGGGAGCTGTTTTTT. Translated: CASSGLTGELFF.

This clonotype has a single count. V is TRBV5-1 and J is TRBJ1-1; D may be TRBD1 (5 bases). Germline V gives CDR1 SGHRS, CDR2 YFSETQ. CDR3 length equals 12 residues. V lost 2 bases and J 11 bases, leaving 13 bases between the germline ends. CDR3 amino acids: CASSFDSISAFF. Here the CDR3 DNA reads TGCGCCAGCAGCTTCGACAGCATTAGTGCTTTCTTT.

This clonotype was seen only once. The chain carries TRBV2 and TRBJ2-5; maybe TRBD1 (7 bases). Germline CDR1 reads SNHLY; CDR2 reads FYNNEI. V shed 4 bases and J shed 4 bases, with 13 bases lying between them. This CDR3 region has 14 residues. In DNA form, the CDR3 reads TGTGCCAGCAGTGTGGACAGGCGGGGAGAGACCCAGTACTTC. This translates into CASSVDRRGETQYF.

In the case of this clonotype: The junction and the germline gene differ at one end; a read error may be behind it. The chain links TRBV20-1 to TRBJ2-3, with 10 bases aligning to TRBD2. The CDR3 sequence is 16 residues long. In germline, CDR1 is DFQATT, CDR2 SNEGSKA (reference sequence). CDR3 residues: CTAPGLAGGLTDAQYF. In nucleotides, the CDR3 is TGCACCGCCCCAGGATTAGCGGGGGGTCTCACAGATGCGCAGTATTTT.